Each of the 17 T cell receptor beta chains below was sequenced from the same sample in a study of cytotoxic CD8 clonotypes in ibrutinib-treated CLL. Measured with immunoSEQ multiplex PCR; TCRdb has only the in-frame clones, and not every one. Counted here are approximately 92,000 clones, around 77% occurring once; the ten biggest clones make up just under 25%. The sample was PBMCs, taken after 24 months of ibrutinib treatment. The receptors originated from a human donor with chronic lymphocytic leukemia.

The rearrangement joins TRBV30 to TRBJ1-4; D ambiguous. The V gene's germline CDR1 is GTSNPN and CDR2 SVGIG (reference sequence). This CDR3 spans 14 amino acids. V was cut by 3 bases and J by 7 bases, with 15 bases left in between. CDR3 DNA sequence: TGTGCCTGGAGACAAAGGACCGGGTCTGAAAAACTGTTTTTT. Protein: CAWRQRTGSEKLFF.

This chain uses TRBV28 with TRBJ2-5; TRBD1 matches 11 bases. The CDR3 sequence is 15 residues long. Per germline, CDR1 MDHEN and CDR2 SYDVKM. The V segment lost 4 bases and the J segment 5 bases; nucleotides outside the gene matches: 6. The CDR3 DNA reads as TGTGCCAGCAGTTCCACAGGACAGGGGGCCGAGACCCAGTACTTC. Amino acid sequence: CASSSTGQGAETQYF.

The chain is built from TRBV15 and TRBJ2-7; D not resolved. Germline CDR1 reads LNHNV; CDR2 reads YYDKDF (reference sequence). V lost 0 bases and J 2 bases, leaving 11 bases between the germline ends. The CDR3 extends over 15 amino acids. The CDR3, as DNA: TGTGCCACCAGCAGAGATTTTAAAGGCCCCTACGAGCAGTACTTC. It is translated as CATSRDFKGPYEQYF.

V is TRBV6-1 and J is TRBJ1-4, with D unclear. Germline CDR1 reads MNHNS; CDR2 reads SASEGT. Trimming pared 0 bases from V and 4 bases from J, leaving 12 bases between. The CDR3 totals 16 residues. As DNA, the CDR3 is TGTGCCAGCAGTGAAGCAAGTGCAGGTTTTAATGAAAAACTGTTTTTT. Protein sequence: CASSEASAGFNEKLFF.

CDR3 nucleotides: TGTGCCAGCAGTTCGGGACAGGGGGCTAGGAATCAGCCCCAGCATTTT. Translation gives CASSSGQGARNQPQHF. This chain joins TRBV28 and TRBJ1-5, with 12 bases aligning to TRBD1. CDR1 is MDHEN, CDR2 SYDVKM, per germline. This CDR3 region has 16 residues. Trimming took 4 bases from V and 4 from J; bases not matched to a gene: 5.

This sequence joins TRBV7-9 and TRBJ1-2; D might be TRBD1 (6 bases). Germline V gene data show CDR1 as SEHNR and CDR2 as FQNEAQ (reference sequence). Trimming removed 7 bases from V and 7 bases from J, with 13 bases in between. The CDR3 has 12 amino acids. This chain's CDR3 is CASTVRGLGYTF. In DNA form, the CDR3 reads TGTGCCAGCACGGTCAGGGGTCTTGGCTACACCTTC.

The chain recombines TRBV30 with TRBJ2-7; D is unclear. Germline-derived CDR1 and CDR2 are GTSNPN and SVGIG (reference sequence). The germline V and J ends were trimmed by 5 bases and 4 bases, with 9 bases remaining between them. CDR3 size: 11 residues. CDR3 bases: TGTGCCTGGGAATTAAGTTACGAGCAGTACTTC. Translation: CAWELSYEQYF.

This CDR3 is CASSLGRVGEQFF. The CDR3 DNA reads as TGTGCCAGCAGCTTAGGCAGGGTCGGTGAGCAGTTCTTC. J is TRBJ2-1 and V is TRBV7-6, with TRBD1 as a possible D gene (5 bases). CDR3 length equals 13 residues. V gave up 1 base and J gave up 9 bases, with 10 bases separating them. From germline, CDR1 is SGHVS and CDR2 FNYEAQ.

The CDR3 reads CASSGTGQETQYF. CDR3 in DNA: TGTGCCAGCAGCGGGACAGGGCAAGAGACCCAGTACTTC. V usage is TRBV11-2 and J usage is TRBJ2-5, with 9 bases matching TRBD1. Looked up from germline, CDR1 is SGHAT and CDR2 is FQNNGV. There are 13 residues in the CDR3. With 5 bases clipped from V and 2 bases from J, the junction kept 0 bases outside the gene matches.

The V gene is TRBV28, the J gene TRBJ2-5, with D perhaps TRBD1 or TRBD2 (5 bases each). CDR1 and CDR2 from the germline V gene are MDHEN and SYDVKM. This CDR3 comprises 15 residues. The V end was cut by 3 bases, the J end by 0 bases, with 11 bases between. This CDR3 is CASSFRDQYQETQYF. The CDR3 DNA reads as TGTGCCAGCAGTTTCAGGGACCAGTACCAAGAGACCCAGTACTTC.

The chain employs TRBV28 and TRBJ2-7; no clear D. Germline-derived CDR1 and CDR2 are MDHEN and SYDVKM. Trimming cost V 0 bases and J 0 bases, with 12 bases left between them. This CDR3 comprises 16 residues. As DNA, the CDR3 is TGTGCCAGCAGTTTATGGGATCAACCGAGCTCCTACGAGCAGTACTTC. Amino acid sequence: CASSLWDQPSSYEQYF.

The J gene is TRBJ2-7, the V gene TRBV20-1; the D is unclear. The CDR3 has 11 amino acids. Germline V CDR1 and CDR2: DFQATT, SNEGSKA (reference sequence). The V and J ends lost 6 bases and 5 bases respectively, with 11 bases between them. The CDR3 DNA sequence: TGCAGTGCCCGTAGGCATAACGAGCAGTACTTC. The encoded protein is CSARRHNEQYF.

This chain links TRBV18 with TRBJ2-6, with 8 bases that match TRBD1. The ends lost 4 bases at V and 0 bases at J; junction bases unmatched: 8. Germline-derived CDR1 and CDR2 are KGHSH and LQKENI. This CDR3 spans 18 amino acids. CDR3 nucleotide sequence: TGTGCCAGCTCACTTTGGACAGGGCACTCCTCTGGGGCCAACGTCCTGACTTTC. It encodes CASSLWTGHSSGANVLTF. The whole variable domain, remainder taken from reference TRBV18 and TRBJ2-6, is NAGVMQNPRHLVRRRGQEARLRCSPMKGHSHVYWYRQLPEEGLKFMVYLQKENIIDESGMPKERFSAEFPKEGPSILRIQQVVRGDSAAYFCASSLWTGHSSGANVLTFGAGSRLTVL.

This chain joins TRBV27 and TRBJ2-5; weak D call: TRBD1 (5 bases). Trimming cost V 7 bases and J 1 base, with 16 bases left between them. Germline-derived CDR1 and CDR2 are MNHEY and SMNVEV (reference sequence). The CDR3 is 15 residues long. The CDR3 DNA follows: TGTGCCAGCAAAAATCCCACAGGATTCCAAGAGACCCAGTACTTC. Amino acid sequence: CASKNPTGFQETQYF.

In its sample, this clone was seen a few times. Here the CDR3 DNA reads TGTGCCAGTAGCTGGGACCGCACAGATACGCAGTATTTT. This codes for CASSWDRTDTQYF. V is TRBV19 and J is TRBJ2-3; D is tentatively TRBD1 or TRBD2 (5 bases each). The V end was cut by 6 bases, the J end by 1 base, with 8 bases between. The length of the CDR3 is 13 residues. CDR1 is LNHDA, CDR2 SQIVND, per germline (reference sequence).

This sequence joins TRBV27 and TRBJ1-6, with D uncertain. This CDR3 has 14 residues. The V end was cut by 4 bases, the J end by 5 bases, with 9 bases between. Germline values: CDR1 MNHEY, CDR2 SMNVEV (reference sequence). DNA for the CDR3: TGTGCCAGCAGTTATAATGGCAATAATTCACCCCTCCACTTT. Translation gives CASSYNGNNSPLHF.

The CDR3 DNA reads TGTGCCAGCAGCTTACGGGCGTCAACTAATGAAAAACTGTTTTTT. As protein: CASSLRASTNEKLFF. The chain links TRBV11-2 to TRBJ1-4; unclear D gene. The CDR3 has 15 amino acids. V was pared by 2 bases and J by 0 bases, with 7 bases between. CDR1 is SGHAT, CDR2 FQNNGV, per germline.